This T cell receptor beta chain emerged from a study of CD8+ T cells in alopecia areata. Described treatment: oral pan-JAK inhibitor, 5-10 mg twice daily. Researchers took lesional scalp punch biopsies and peripheral blood from people who were alopecia areata patients. A FACSAria was used to sort CD4+ and CD8+ T cells. These cells came from PBMCs. V lost 2 bases to trimming and J lost 4 bases, with 9 bases between them. Germline CDR1 reads SGHDT; CDR2 reads YYEEEE. CDR3 length: 13 residues. The study's findings and limits: Sequencing of scalp samples also captures resident alphabeta T cells of normal skin. Normal scalp showed lower clonality than lesional scalp, especially alopecia totalis/universalis.

RNA was isolated and reverse transcribed to cDNA, the sequencing template. TCRdb's copy holds only in-frame clones and misses some; the assay was immunoSEQ multiplex PCR. The sample shows nearly 200,000 clones, about three fifths of them seen only once. As concerns this clone: What it binds is unknown.

The chain couples TRBV5-6 to TRBJ1-2; no reliable D call. The receptor's source is a human donor with alopecia areata. Sequenced here: CD4+ T cells sorted from blood, sampled at week 24, from a patient treated with tofacitinib. The CDR3 DNA sequence: TGTGCCAGCAGCTTCCGGGCCTCCTATGGCTACACCTTC. It translates to CASSFRASYGYTF. Combining the CDR3 with reference TRBV5-6 and TRBJ1-2 gives the whole variable domain DAGVTQSPTHLIKTRGQQVTLRCSPKSGHDTVSWYQQALGQGPQFIFQYYEEEERQRGNFPDRFSGHQFPNYSSELNVNALLLGDSALYLCASSFRASYGYTFGSGTRLTVV.